This passage covers 8 T cell receptor beta chains from one sample sequenced in a study of T cell repertoires and HLA-DP antigens. Libraries were prepared by immunoSEQ multiplex PCR; TCRdb keeps only in-frame clonotypes and omits some of them. This repertoire shows about 89,000 clones, around 86% found once; its top ten account for 1.7%. These TCRs' antigens remain unknown. Sequencing was performed on CD4+ T cells from PBMCs. These receptors were taken from a middle-aged man in good health and CMV-seronegative.

On this clone: Other nucleotide sequences from this sample produce the same CDR3. This chain connects TRBV30 to TRBJ1-5; D is undetermined. The V gene's germline CDR1 is GTSNPN and CDR2 SVGIG (reference sequence). The CDR3 spans 12 residues. Trimming left V 0 bases short and J 6 bases short, with 6 bases between. CDR3 nucleotides: TGTGCCTGGAGTGTACAAGGTCAGCCCCAGCATTTT. Its protein product is CAWSVQGQPQHF.

The chain has TRBV11-3 and TRBJ2-7; a weak D match, TRBD2 (5 bases). The CDR3 extends over 13 amino acids. Germline V gene lookup returns CDR1 SGHNT and CDR2 YENEEA. Trimming removed 1 base at V and 4 bases at J, with 8 bases between. DNA for the CDR3: TGTGCCAGCAGCTTAGTCGGCGGGTACGAGCAGTACTTC. Protein: CASSLVGGYEQYF.

The chain joins TRBV4-3 to TRBJ2-7; D gene uncertain. CDR3 length: 14 residues. Trimming removed 5 bases at V and 0 bases at J, with 11 bases between. The V gene's germline CDR1 is LGHNA and CDR2 YSLEER. The CDR3 nucleotides read TGCGCCAGCAGCGGATACACAAGCTCCTACGAGCAGTACTTC. Its translation: CASSGYTSSYEQYF.

V usage is TRBV19 and J usage is TRBJ2-5; weak D call: TRBD1 (6 bases). The CDR3 covers 15 residues. V lost 9 bases and J 5 bases, leaving 22 bases between the germline ends. CDR1 LNHDA and CDR2 SQIVND come from the germline V gene (reference sequence). CDR3 sequence reads: CASRSGVQGSETQYF. For the CDR3, the DNA is TGTGCCAGCCGTTCAGGGGTACAGGGTTCGGAGACCCAGTACTTC.

This clone was counted a single time. The chain uses TRBV10-1 and TRBJ2-1; D is unresolved. CDR3 length: 14 residues. Germline V gene data show CDR1 as WNHNN and CDR2 as SYGVQD (reference sequence). Trimming took 2 bases from V and 10 from J, leaving 15 bases between them. This CDR3 is CASSEQTTLGEQFF. CDR3 DNA: TGCGCCAGCAGTGAGCAAACCACGTTGGGGGAGCAGTTCTTC.

CDR3 sequence (DNA): TGTGCCTGGAGTGACGACAGGGGAGGTGGCTACACCTTC. Translating gives CAWSDDRGGGYTF. The rearrangement uses TRBV30 and TRBJ1-2, with 8 bases that match TRBD1. CDR1 is GTSNPN, CDR2 SVGIG, per germline (reference sequence). V gave up 1 base and J gave up 7 bases; unmatched junction bases: 5. This CDR3 has 13 amino acids.

The rearrangement links TRBV27 to TRBJ2-7, with 8 bases that match TRBD2. Germline V gene sequence: CDR1 MNHEY, CDR2 SMNVEV (reference sequence). This CDR3 is built from 13 residues. V was pared by 10 bases and J by 5 bases, with 10 bases of the junction left unmatched. The CDR3 region is CATKRTSINEQYF. The CDR3 DNA sequence: TGTGCCACCAAACGGACTAGCATAAACGAGCAGTACTTC.

The V gene is TRBV30, the J gene TRBJ1-1; TRBD1 is a possible D gene (6 bases). This CDR3 has 14 amino acids. Trimming cost V 2 bases and J 1 base, with 11 bases left between them. Per germline, CDR1 GTSNPN and CDR2 SVGIG (reference sequence). Written as DNA, the CDR3 is TGTGCCTGGAGTAAGACAGGAACGAACACTGAAGCTTTCTTT. This codes for CAWSKTGTNTEAFF. Full variable domain (missing parts from reference TRBV30 and TRBJ1-1): SQTIHQWPATLVQPVGSPLSLECTVEGTSNPNLYWYRQAAGRGLQLLFYSVGIGQISSEVPQNLSASRPQDRQFILSSKKLLLSDSGFYLCAWSKTGTNTEAFFGQGTRLTVV.